This T cell receptor beta chain was found in a study of blood T cell repertoires in COVID-19. At the level of the study: Sites in the United States, Italy and Spain provided acute and convalescent COVID-19 samples.

Authors' analysis steps: Counts of nucleated cells, estimated from reference gene primer amplification, were obtained. Sequencing used immunoSEQ multiplex PCR; TCRdb keeps in-frame clones, though not all of them. The D gene and trimming were derived from the DNA, and the V and J assignments and clone size from that table. This table has 390,000 or so clones, nearly 90% appearing once. The V and J ends lost 1 base and 7 bases, in that order; junction bases with no gene match: 6. This CDR3 has 15 amino acids. The germline V gene encodes CDR1 SGHAT and CDR2 FQNNGV. The clonotype comes from a man in his late teens or twenties with active or convalescent COVID-19. Sequences were obtained from peripheral blood. The chain employs TRBV11-2 and TRBJ1-4; 7 bases match TRBD1. The chain's CDR3 is CASSLGQGAGEKLFF. As DNA, the CDR3 is TGTGCCAGCAGCTTAGGACAGGGCGCGGGTGAAAAACTGTTTTTT.